This T cell receptor beta chain was obtained from a study of blood T cell repertoires in COVID-19. At the level of the study: Researchers got acute and convalescent COVID-19 samples from the United States, Italy and Spain.

The V gene's germline CDR1 is LNHDA and CDR2 SQIVND (reference sequence). This CDR3 spans 16 amino acids. V lost 3 bases and J lost 2; bases outside the gene matches: 4. TCRdb's copy holds only in-frame clones and misses some; the assay was immunoSEQ multiplex PCR. The sample contains more than 35,000 clones, 87% of which appear only once. Source material: peripheral blood. The origin of this receptor is a man in his sixties with acute or convalescent COVID-19. The chain recombines TRBV19 with TRBJ2-1; 10 positions agree with TRBD2. The CDR3 coding sequence is TGTGCCAGTAGTATCCCGGGACTAGCGCCCTACAATGAGCAGTTCTTC. Protein sequence: CASSIPGLAPYNEQFF.